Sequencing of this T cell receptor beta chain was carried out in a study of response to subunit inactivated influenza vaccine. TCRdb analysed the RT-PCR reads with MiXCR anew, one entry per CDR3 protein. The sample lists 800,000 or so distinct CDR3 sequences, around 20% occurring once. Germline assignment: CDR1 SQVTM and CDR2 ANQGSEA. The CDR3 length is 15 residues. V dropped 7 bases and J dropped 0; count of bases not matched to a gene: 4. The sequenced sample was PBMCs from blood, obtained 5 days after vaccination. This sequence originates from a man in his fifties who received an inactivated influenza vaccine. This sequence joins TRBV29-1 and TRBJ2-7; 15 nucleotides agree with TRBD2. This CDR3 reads CSAGTSGRSSYEQYF. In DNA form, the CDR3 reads TGCAGCGCCGGGACTAGCGGGAGGTCCTCCTACGAGCAGTACTTC.